Shown below are 7 T cell receptor beta chains from a single sample sequenced in a study of T cells in women clearing cervical HPV infection. Sequencing used immunoSEQ multiplex PCR; TCRdb keeps in-frame clones, though not all of them. This sample contains around 48,000 clones. Sequenced: blood buffy coat. The receptors here all came from a woman between 18 and 75 years old with a cervical HPV16 infection that either progressed to CIN3+ or cleared (not recorded which).

A note on this clone: Read data end 3 residues before the CDR3 end; the end is taken from the germline J gene. The rearrangement joins TRBV7-9 to TRBJ2-1, with D tentatively TRBD1 (5 bases). The CDR3 is 15 amino acids. The ends were cut back, 1 base at V and 4 bases at J, with 11 bases in the middle. Germline-derived CDR1 and CDR2 are SEHNR and FQNEAQ (reference sequence). CDR3 bases read: TGTGCCAGCAGCTTAGATGACAGATATTACAATGAG. This codes for CASSLDDRYYNE. The whole CDR3 protein reads CASSLDDRYYNEQFF.

The CDR3 loop is CASSPLATGEVGEAFF. The CDR3 bases that were read are TGTGCCAGCTCACCATTAGCAACAGGGGAGGTCGGTGAA. The chain has TRBV18 and TRBJ1-1; the match to TRBD1 covers 7 bases. The read falls 3 residues short of the CDR3 end, and the missing part is taken from the germline J gene. Germline lookup yields CDR1 KGHSH and CDR2 LQKENI. V lost 2 bases to trimming and J lost 7 bases; unmatched junction nucleotides: 13. The CDR3 is 16 residues long. Full variable domain (remainder filled in from reference TRBV18 and TRBJ1-1): NAGVMQNPRHLVRRRGQEARLRCSPMKGHSHVYWYRQLPEEGLKFMVYLQKENIIDESGMPKERFSAEFPKEGPSILRIQQVVRGDSAAYFCASSPLATGEVGEAFFGQGTRLTVV.

Remarks on this clone: The CDR3 end falls 3 residues outside the read, so it is completed with the germline J gene. This chain uses TRBV6-1 with TRBJ2-1, with TRBD2 matching over 10 bases. The CDR3 consists of 16 residues. The germline V gene has CDR1 MNHNS and CDR2 SASEGT. Losses at the gene ends were 0 bases for V and 7 bases for J; bases not matched to a gene: 6. The CDR3 DNA, read in part, is TGTGCCAGCAGTGAAGCAGCCGGGACTAGCGCAAATGAG. Residues: CASSEAAGTSANE. The entire CDR3 sequence reads CASSEAAGTSANEQFF.

About this clone: The CDR3 extends 3 residues past the end of the read, so its final part is completed from the germline J gene. The V gene is TRBV5-1, the J gene TRBJ2-1; 11 bases line up with TRBD1. CDR3 size: 15 residues. The germline CDR1 and CDR2 sequences are SGHRS and YFSETQ. V shed 4 bases, J shed 5 bases, and the junction held 5 bases outside the gene matches. The covered CDR3 bases are TGCGCCAGCAGCGACCGGGACAGGGGGAACAATGAG. Its translation is CASSDRDRGNNE. The complete CDR3 protein is CASSDRDRGNNEQFF.

With regard to this clone: The observed sequence ends 3 residues before the CDR3 terminus, with the missing tail filled in from the germline J gene. This sequence joins TRBV19 and TRBJ1-4, with D possibly being TRBD1 (6 bases). V was pared by 3 bases and J by 7 bases, with 15 bases between. The germline CDR1 and CDR2 sequences are LNHDA and SQIVND (reference sequence). This CDR3 spans 15 amino acids. This CDR3 is CASSIRTGLVEKLFF. The CDR3 bases that were read are TGTGCCAGTAGTATCCGAACAGGGCTTGTTGAAAAA.

With respect to this clone: The CDR3 end lies 3 residues beyond the end of the read and is filled in from the germline J gene. The V call is TRBV5-6, the J call TRBJ1-2; possibly TRBD1 for D (5 bases). The CDR3 is 12 residues long. Germline V gene sequence: CDR1 SGHDT, CDR2 YYEEEE. The ends were cut back, 2 bases at V and 4 bases at J, with 6 bases in the middle. The CDR3 loop is CASSFDSYGYTF. The sequenced part of the CDR3 DNA is TGTGCCAGCAGCTTCGACAGCTATGGC.

With respect to this clone: Read sequence stops 3 residues before the CDR3 end, and the germline J gene provides the missing end. This chain links TRBV7-9 with TRBJ1-1; unclear D gene. The V gene lost 6 bases and the J gene lost 6 bases, with 14 bases spanning the gap. The CDR3 is 13 residues long. Germline CDR1 reads SEHNR; CDR2 reads FQNEAQ (reference sequence). The CDR3 sequence: CASRLTLGAEAFF. The CDR3 DNA, read in part, is TGTGCCAGCAGACTGACACTAGGCGCTGAA.